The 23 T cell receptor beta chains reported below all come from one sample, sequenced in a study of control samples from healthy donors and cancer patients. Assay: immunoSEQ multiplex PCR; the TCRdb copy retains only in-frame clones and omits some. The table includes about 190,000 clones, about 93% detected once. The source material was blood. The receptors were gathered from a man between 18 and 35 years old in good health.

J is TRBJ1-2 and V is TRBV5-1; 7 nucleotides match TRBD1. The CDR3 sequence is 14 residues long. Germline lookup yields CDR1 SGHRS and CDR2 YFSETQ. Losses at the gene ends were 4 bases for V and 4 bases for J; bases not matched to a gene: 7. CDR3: CASSPRQGGYGYTF. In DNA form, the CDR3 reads TGCGCCAGCAGCCCACGACAGGGCGGCTATGGCTACACCTTC.

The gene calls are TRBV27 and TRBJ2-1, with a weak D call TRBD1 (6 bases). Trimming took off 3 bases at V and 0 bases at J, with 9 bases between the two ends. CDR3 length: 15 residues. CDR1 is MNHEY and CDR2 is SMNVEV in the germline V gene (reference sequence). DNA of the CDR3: TGTGCCAGCAGTTTTAGGGGGAGCTCCTACAATGAGCAGTTCTTC. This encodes CASSFRGSSYNEQFF.

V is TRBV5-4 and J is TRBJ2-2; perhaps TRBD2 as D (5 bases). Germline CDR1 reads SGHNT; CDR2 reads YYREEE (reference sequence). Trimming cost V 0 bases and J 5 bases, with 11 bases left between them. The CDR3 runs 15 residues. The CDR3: CASSLEFSGTGELFF. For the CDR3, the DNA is TGTGCCAGCAGCTTGGAGTTTTCGGGGACCGGGGAGCTGTTTTTT.

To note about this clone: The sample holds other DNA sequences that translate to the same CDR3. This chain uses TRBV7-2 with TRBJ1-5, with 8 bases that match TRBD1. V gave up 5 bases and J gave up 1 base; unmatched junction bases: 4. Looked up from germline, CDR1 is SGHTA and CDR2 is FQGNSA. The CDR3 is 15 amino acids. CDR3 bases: TGTGCCAGCAGCCCCCGGACAGGGAGCAATCAGCCCCAGCATTTT. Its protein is CASSPRTGSNQPQHF.

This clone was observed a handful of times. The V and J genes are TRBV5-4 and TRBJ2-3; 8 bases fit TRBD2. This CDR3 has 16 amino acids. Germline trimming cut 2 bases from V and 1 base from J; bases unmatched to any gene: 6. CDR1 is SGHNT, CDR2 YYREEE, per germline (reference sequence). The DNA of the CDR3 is TGTGCCAGCAGCTTTACCCGGGGGGGACGCACAGATACGCAGTATTTT. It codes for CASSFTRGGRTDTQYF.

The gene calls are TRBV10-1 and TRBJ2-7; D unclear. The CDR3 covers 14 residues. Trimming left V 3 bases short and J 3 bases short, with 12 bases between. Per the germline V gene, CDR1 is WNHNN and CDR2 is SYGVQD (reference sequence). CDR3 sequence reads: CASSDPPQVYEQYF. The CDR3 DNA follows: TGCGCCAGCAGTGACCCTCCGCAGGTCTACGAGCAGTACTTC.

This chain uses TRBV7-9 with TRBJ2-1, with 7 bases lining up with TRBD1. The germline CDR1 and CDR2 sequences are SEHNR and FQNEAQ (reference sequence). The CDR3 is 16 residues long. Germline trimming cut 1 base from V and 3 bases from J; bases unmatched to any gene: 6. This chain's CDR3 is CASSLGGGGYYNEQFF. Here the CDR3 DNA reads TGTGCCAGCAGCTTAGGAGGGGGCGGCTACTACAATGAGCAGTTCTTC.

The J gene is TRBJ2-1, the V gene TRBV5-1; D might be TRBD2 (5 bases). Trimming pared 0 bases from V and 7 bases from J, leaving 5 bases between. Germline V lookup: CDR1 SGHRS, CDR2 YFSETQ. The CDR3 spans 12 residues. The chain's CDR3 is CASSLGRNEQFF. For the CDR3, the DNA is TGCGCCAGCAGCTTGGGGAGGAATGAGCAGTTCTTC.

The CDR3 nucleotides read TGTGCCAGCAGTTTATTCTACGAGCAGTACTTC. Its translation: CASSLFYEQYF. V and J are TRBV12-3 or TRBV12-4 and TRBJ2-7; D gene unclear. V dropped 2 bases and J dropped 3 bases, with 2 bases sitting between them. The CDR3 runs 11 residues.

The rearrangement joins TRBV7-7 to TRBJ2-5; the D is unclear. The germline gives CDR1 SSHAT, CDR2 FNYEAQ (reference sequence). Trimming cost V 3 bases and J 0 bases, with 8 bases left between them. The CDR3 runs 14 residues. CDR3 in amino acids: CASSLAFNQETQYF. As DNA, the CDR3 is TGTGCCAGCAGCTTGGCCTTTAACCAAGAGACCCAGTACTTC. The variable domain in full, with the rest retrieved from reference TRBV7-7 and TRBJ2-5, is GAGVSQSPRYKVTKRGQDVTLRCDPISSHATLYWYQQALGQGPEFLTYFNYEAQPDKSGLPSDRFSAERPEGSISTLTIQRTEQRDSAMYRCASSLAFNQETQYFGPGTRLLVL.

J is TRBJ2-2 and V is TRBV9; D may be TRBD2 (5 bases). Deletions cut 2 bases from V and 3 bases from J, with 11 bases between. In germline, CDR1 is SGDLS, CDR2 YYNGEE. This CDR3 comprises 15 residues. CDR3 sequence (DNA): TGTGCCAGCAGCGTGGATGAGGGTTACACCGGGGAGCTGTTTTTT. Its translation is CASSVDEGYTGELFF.

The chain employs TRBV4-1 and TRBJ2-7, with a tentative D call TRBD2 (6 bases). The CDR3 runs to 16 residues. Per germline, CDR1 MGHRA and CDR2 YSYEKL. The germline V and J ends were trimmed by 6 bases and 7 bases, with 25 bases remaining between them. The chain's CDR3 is CASSLRPGGEIREQYF. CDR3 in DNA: TGCGCCAGCAGTCTCCGTCCGGGCGGGGAGATTAGAGAGCAGTACTTC.

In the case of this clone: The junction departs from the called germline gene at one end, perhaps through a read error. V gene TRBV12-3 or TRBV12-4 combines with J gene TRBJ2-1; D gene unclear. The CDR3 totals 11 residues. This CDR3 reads CASSLSGSLIF. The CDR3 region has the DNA TGTGCCAGCAGTTTATCGGGTTCCCTTATCTTC.

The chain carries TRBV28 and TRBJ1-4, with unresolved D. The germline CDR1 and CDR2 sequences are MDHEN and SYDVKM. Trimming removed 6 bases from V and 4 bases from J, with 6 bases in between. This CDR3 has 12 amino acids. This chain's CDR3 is CASRGGNEKLFF. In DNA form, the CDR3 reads TGTGCCAGCAGGGGAGGTAATGAAAAACTGTTTTTT.

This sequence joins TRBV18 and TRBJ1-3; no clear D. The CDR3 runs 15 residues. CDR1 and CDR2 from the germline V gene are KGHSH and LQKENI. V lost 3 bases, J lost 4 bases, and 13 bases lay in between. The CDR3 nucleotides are TGTGCCAGCTCACCGAACACCCTTGCAGGAAACACCATATATTTT. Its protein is CASSPNTLAGNTIYF. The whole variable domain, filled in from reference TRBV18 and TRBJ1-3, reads NAGVMQNPRHLVRRRGQEARLRCSPMKGHSHVYWYRQLPEEGLKFMVYLQKENIIDESGMPKERFSAEFPKEGPSILRIQQVVRGDSAAYFCASSPNTLAGNTIYFGEGSWLTVV.

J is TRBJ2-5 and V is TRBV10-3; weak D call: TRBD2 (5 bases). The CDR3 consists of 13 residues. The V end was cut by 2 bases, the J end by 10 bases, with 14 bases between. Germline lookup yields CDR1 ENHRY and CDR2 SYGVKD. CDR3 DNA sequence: TGTGCCATCAGTGAGAACTCCCTGGAGGTCCAGTACTTC. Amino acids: CAISENSLEVQYF.

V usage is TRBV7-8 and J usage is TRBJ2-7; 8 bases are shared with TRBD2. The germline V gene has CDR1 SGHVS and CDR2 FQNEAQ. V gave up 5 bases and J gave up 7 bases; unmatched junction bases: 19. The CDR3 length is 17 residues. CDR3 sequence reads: CASSPREYGRGLGEQYF. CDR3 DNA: TGTGCCAGCAGCCCCCGAGAATACGGGAGGGGGTTGGGGGAGCAGTACTTC.

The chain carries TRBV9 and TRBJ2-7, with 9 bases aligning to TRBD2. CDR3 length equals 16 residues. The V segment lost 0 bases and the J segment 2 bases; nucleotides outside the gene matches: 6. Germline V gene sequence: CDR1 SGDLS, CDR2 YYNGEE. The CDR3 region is CASSVGGLAGTYEQYF. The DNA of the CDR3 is TGTGCCAGCAGCGTAGGGGGGCTAGCGGGAACCTACGAGCAGTACTTC.

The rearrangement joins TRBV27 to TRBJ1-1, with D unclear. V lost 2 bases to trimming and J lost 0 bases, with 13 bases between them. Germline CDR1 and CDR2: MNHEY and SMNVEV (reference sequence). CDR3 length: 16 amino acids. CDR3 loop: CASSLIRGIMNTEAFF. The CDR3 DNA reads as TGTGCCAGCAGTTTAATCAGAGGGATTATGAACACTGAAGCTTTCTTT.

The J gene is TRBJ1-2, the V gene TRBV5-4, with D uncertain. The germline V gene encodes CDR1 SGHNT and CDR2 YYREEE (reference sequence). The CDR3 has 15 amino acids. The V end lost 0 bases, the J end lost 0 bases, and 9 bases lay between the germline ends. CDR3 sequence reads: CASSLGVGSNYGYTF. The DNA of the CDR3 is TGTGCCAGCAGCTTGGGTGTCGGATCTAACTATGGCTACACCTTC. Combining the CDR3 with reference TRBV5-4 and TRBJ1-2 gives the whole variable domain ETGVTQSPTHLIKTRGQQVTLRCSSQSGHNTVSWYQQALGQGPQFIFQYYREEENGRGNFPPRFSGLQFPNYSSELNVNALELDDSALYLCASSLGVGSNYGYTFGSGTRLTVV.

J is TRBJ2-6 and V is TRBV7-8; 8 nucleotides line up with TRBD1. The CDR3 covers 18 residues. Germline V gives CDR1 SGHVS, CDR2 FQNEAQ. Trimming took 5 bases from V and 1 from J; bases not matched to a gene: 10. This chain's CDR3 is CASSQDRVSSSGANVLTF. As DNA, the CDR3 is TGTGCCAGCAGCCAGGACAGGGTCTCTTCGTCTGGGGCCAACGTCCTGACTTTC. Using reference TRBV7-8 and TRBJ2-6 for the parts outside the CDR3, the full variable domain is GAGVSQSPRYKVAKRGQDVALRCDPISGHVSLFWYQQALGQGPEFLTYFQNEAQLDKSGLPSDRFFAERPEGSVSTLKIQRTQQEDSAVYLCASSQDRVSSSGANVLTFGAGSRLTVL.

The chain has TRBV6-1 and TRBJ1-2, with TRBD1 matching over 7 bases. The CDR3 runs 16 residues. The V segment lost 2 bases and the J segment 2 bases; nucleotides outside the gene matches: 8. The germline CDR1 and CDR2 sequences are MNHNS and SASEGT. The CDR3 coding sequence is TGTGCCAGCAGTGAACTCTTAGCGACAGGGAACTATGGCTACACCTTC. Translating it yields CASSELLATGNYGYTF.

The CDR3 sequence: CASSQELGTASSGANVLTF. CDR3 nucleotide sequence: TGTGCCAGCAGCCAAGAGCTGGGGACAGCCTCCTCTGGGGCCAACGTCCTGACTTTC. The chain has TRBV4-2 and TRBJ2-6, with 7 bases lining up with TRBD1. Germline V lookup: CDR1 LGHNA, CDR2 YNFKEQ. The CDR3 has 19 residues. V shed 0 bases and J 0 bases; nucleotides not matched to a gene: 8.